The 5 T cell receptor beta chains given below trace back to one sample, sequenced in a study of T cell responses to AZD1222 COVID-19 vaccine. Sequencing used immunoSEQ multiplex PCR; TCRdb keeps in-frame clones, though not all of them. The sample holds more than 100,000 clones; roughly 86% are singletons and the top ten take about 4.1%. This material consisted of peripheral blood, taken on day 0 of AZD1222 vaccination. These receptors were collected from an adult in good health.

The CDR3: CASSLYPQGKGQPQHF. The CDR3 DNA reads as TGTGCCAGCAGCTTATACCCACAGGGAAAGGGTCAGCCCCAGCATTTT. V gene TRBV7-2 combines with J gene TRBJ1-5; D might be TRBD1 (6 bases). V lost 2 bases, J lost 6 bases, and 17 bases lay in between. The CDR3 consists of 16 residues. From germline, CDR1 is SGHTA and CDR2 FQGNSA.

The V gene is TRBV3-1 (or the pseudogene TRBV3-2), the J gene TRBJ2-5, with D unclear. V was cut by 1 base and J by 5 bases, with 8 bases left in between. This CDR3 spans 13 amino acids. The germline gives CDR1 LGHDT, CDR2 YNNKEL (reference sequence). The CDR3, as DNA: TGTGCCAGCAGCCAAGTAATGGAGGAGACCCAGTACTTC. Its protein product is CASSQVMEETQYF.

This chain connects TRBV30 to TRBJ1-4; D gene ambiguous. V was cut by 2 bases and J by 8 bases, with 9 bases left in between. CDR3 length equals 12 residues. The germline gives CDR1 GTSNPN, CDR2 SVGIG (reference sequence). In DNA form, the CDR3 reads TGTGCCTGGAGTTGGGCTGGGGAAAAACTGTTTTTT. Protein: CAWSWAGEKLFF.

V is TRBV6-5 and J is TRBJ1-2, with D perhaps TRBD1 (6 bases). Germline CDR1 is MNHEY and CDR2 is SVGAGI. This CDR3 has 16 residues. The V and J ends lost 0 bases and 4 bases respectively, with 15 bases between them. CDR3 region: CASSYSIPDRSYGYTF. The CDR3 DNA sequence: TGTGCCAGCAGTTACTCGATCCCGGACAGAAGCTATGGCTACACCTTC.

The chain employs TRBV10-1 and TRBJ2-3; the match to TRBD2 covers 7 bases. CDR1 and CDR2 from the germline V gene are WNHNN and SYGVQD (reference sequence). The CDR3 runs 14 residues. The ends lost 2 bases at V and 4 bases at J; junction bases unmatched: 3. CDR3 sequence reads: CASSEGRVADTQYF. The CDR3 nucleotides are TGCGCCAGCAGTGAGGGGAGGGTCGCAGATACGCAGTATTTT.